These T cell receptor beta chains were read from a single sample in a study of T cell responses to AZD1222 COVID-19 vaccine. TCRdb's copy holds only in-frame clones and misses some; the assay was immunoSEQ multiplex PCR. The table includes 150,000 to 200,000 clones, 90% detected once. This material consisted of peripheral blood, taken on day 0 of AZD1222 vaccination. These receptors came from an adult in good health. Each CDR3 is given with its conserved first and last residue. Fields, in order: J gene, clone size, D gene, V gene, CDR3 protein, CDR3 DNA. The D gene is left open where the match is weak. Only some rows state a clone size, as once, few, many or a class for expanded clones.

TRBJ2-3,-,TRBD2,TRBV15,CATSRDLGLAQSTDTQYF,TGTGCCACCAGCAGAGATCTGGGACTAGCGCAAAGCACAGATACGCAGTATTTT
TRBJ1-1,once,-,TRBV12-3/TRBV12-4,CASSDRRETEAFF,TGTGCCAGCAGCGACCGGAGGGAAACTGAAGCTTTCTTT
TRBJ2-5,-,TRBD1,TRBV18,CASSPGQGAGETQYF,TGTGCCAGCTCACCTGGACAGGGGGCGGGAGAGACCCAGTACTTC
TRBJ2-1,-,-,TRBV12-3/TRBV12-4,CASSLVLYNEQFF,TGTGCCAGCAGTTTAGTCCTTTACAATGAGCAGTTCTTC
TRBJ2-7,-,TRBD2,TRBV7-2,CASSPQTSGTTEQYF,TGTGCCAGCAGCCCCCAGACTAGCGGAACCACCGAGCAGTACTTC
TRBJ2-3,few,-,TRBV30,CAWSVLGTSTDTQYF,TGTGCCTGGAGTGTACTGGGGACTAGCACAGATACGCAGTATTTT
TRBJ1-6,once,-,TRBV5-5,CASSLAGYPNSPLHF,TGTGCCAGCAGCTTGGCAGGGTACCCGAATTCACCCCTCCACTTT
TRBJ1-4,once,-,TRBV7-2,CASSSDEKLFF,TGTGCCAGCAGCTCCGATGAAAAACTGTTTTTT
TRBJ2-2,few,-,TRBV9,CASSPQRTGELFF,TGTGCCAGCAGCCCTCAACGCACCGGGGAGCTGTTTTTT
TRBJ2-7,-,-,TRBV5-4,CASSSMRGGYEQYF,TGTGCCAGCAGCTCGATGAGGGGAGGTTACGAGCAGTACTTC
TRBJ2-2,-,-,TRBV6-5,CASSPRQAAGELFF,TGTGCCAGCAGTCCGCGACAGGCGGCCGGGGAGCTGTTTTTT
TRBJ2-7,-,-,TRBV2,CASSEGDYEQYF,TGTGCCAGCAGTGAAGGAGACTACGAGCAGTACTTC
TRBJ1-1,-,TRBD1,TRBV3-1/TRBV3-2,CASSRQGAVAEAFF,TGTGCCAGCAGCCGACAGGGGGCAGTAGCTGAAGCTTTCTTT
TRBJ2-7,-,TRBD1,TRBV9,CASSTGAAGGKYEQYF,TGTGCCAGCAGCACGGGAGCGGCAGGGGGCAAGTACGAGCAGTACTTC
TRBJ2-7,-,TRBD2,TRBV6-1,CASSERARTSGFYEQYF,TGTGCCAGCAGTGAAAGGGCCCGGACTAGCGGATTCTACGAGCAGTACTTC
TRBJ2-7,-,-,TRBV19,CASSMVWGPYEQYF,TGTGCCAGTAGTATGGTGTGGGGGCCGTACGAGCAGTACTTC
TRBJ1-5,-,-,TRBV6-5,CASGLGDPNQPQHF,TGTGCCAGCGGATTGGGGGATCCCAATCAGCCCCAGCATTTT
TRBJ2-3,-,-,TRBV6-5,CASSYLGPLGTDTQYF,TGTGCCAGCAGTTACTTGGGCCCGCTAGGCACAGATACGCAGTATTTT
TRBJ2-2,once,-,TRBV10-3,CAIGRDTLAGELFF,TGTGCCATCGGTCGGGACACCCTGGCCGGGGAGCTGTTTTTT
TRBJ2-7,-,-,TRBV30,CAWSSGDREQYF,TGTGCCTGGAGTTCGGGAGACAGGGAACAGTACTTC
TRBJ1-6,-,TRBD1,TRBV13,CASTSFGDSPNSPLHF,TGTGCCAGCACCTCATTCGGGGACAGTCCTAATTCACCCCTCCACTTT
TRBJ1-5,-,-,TRBV6-1,CASSEKGLRVQPQHF,TGTGCCAGCAGTGAAAAAGGGTTAAGGGTTCAGCCCCAGCATTTT
TRBJ1-2,-,-,TRBV30,CAWSVTPVNYGYTF,TGTGCCTGGAGTGTGACCCCGGTTAACTATGGCTACACCTTC
TRBJ1-1,-,-,TRBV5-1,CASSWGTEAFF,TGCGCCAGCAGCTGGGGCACTGAAGCTTTCTTT
TRBJ2-7,-,-,TRBV9,CASSPQGISPYEQYF,TGTGCCAGCAGCCCCCAAGGGATAAGTCCCTACGAGCAGTACTTC
TRBJ2-2,-,-,TRBV4-3,CASSRGEHTGELFF,TGCGCCAGCAGCCGGGGTGAGCACACCGGGGAGCTGTTTTTT
TRBJ2-7,-,TRBD1,TRBV19,CASTPDRGIYEQYF,TGTGCCAGTACCCCTGACAGGGGGATCTACGAGCAGTACTTC
TRBJ1-2,-,-,TRBV29-1,CSVEDSNYGYTF,TGCAGCGTTGAGGACTCTAACTATGGCTACACCTTC
TRBJ2-3,-,TRBD2,TRBV19,CASSGGGRRDTQYF,TGTGCCAGTAGTGGCGGGGGGCGCCGAGATACGCAGTATTTT
TRBJ2-2,-,TRBD2,TRBV13,CASRIGRGAHTGELFF,TGTGCCAGCAGAATAGGGCGGGGGGCCCACACCGGGGAGCTGTTTTTT
TRBJ2-7,-,-,TRBV5-4,CASSEALDTAEQYF,TGTGCCAGCAGCGAAGCGTTAGATACAGCTGAGCAGTACTTC
TRBJ1-2,-,-,TRBV6-5,CASRNKNYGYTF,TGTGCCAGCAGGAATAAGAACTATGGCTACACCTTC
TRBJ1-5,-,-,TRBV15,CATSLQGRNQPQHF,TGTGCCACCAGTCTTCAGGGCCGCAATCAGCCCCAGCATTTT
TRBJ1-1,-,-,TRBV4-1,CASSQGLGVAFF,TGCGCCAGCAGCCAAGGGCTAGGCGTAGCTTTCTTT
TRBJ1-1,-,-,TRBV5-5,CASSQQINPGSPTGAFF,TGTGCCAGCAGCCAACAGATCAACCCCGGGAGCCCGACGGGGGCTTTCTTT
TRBJ1-4,-,-,TRBV11-2,CASSFWGNEKLFF,TGTGCCAGCAGCTTCTGGGGCAATGAAAAACTGTTTTTT
TRBJ1-2,-,-,TRBV9,CASSSRGEFYGYTF,TGTGCCAGCAGCTCCCGAGGTGAATTCTATGGCTACACCTTC
TRBJ1-2,-,TRBD1,TRBV6-2/TRBV6-3,CASSPSGQSYGYTF,TGTGCCAGCAGCCCATCGGGACAGTCCTATGGCTACACCTTC
TRBJ1-2,-,-,TRBV19,CAGADPNYGYTF,TGTGCCGGGGCTGACCCCAACTATGGCTACACCTTC
TRBJ2-5,-,TRBD2,TRBV6-2/TRBV6-3,CASSLAGGETQYF,TGTGCCAGCAGTCTAGCGGGAGGGGAGACCCAGTACTTC
TRBJ2-7,-,TRBD1,TRBV4-1,CASSHRDRGSGEQYF,TGCGCCAGCAGCCACCGGGACAGGGGGTCCGGCGAGCAGTACTTC
TRBJ2-1,-,TRBD1,TRBV19,CASSMGDRGFNEQFF,TGTGCCAGTAGTATGGGGGACAGGGGGTTCAATGAGCAGTTCTTC
TRBJ2-1,-,TRBD1,TRBV11-2,CASSVAPPGQGRRAQFF,TGTGCCAGCAGCGTAGCCCCCCCGGGACAGGGAAGGAGGGCGCAGTTCTTC
TRBJ1-4,-,-,TRBV5-4,CASSLPGAGEKLFF,TGTGCCAGCAGCTTGCCGGGAGCCGGGGAAAAACTGTTTTTT
TRBJ2-5,once,TRBD2,TRBV4-2,CASSQEILKGLAGEGTQYF,TGTGCCAGCAGCCAAGAAATACTGAAGGGACTAGCGGGGGAGGGGACCCAGTACTTC
TRBJ1-2,few,-,TRBV12-3/TRBV12-4,CASSFGEYGYTF,TGTGCCAGCAGTTTCGGTGAATATGGCTACACCTTC
TRBJ1-2,-,TRBD1,TRBV6-5,CASSRTGSIYGYTF,TGTGCCAGCAGTAGGACAGGGTCTATCTATGGCTACACCTTC
TRBJ2-7,-,TRBD1,TRBV5-6,CASSLVGTGNYEQYF,TGTGCCAGCAGCTTGGTAGGGACAGGGAACTACGAGCAGTACTTC
TRBJ1-3,few,-,TRBV4-1,CASSLAGDSGNTIYF,TGCGCCAGCAGCCTCGCGGGGGATTCTGGAAACACCATATATTTT